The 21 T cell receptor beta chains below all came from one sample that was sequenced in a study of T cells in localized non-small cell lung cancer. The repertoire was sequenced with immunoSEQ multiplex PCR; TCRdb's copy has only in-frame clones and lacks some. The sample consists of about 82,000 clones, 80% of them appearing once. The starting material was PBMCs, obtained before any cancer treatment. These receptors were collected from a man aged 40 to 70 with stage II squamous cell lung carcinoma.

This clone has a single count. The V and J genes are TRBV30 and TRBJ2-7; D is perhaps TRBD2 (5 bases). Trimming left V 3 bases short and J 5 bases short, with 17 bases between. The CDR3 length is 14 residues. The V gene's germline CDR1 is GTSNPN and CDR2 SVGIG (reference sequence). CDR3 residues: CAWRPARVGDEQYF. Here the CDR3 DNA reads TGTGCCTGGAGACCCGCGAGGGTGGGCGACGAGCAGTACTTC.

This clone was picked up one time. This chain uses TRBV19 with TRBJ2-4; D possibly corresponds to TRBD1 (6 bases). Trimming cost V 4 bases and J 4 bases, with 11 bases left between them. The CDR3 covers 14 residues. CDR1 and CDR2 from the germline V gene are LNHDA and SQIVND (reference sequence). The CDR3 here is CASSTQGWKNIQYF. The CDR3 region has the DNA TGTGCCAGTAGTACCCAGGGGTGGAAAAACATTCAGTACTTC.

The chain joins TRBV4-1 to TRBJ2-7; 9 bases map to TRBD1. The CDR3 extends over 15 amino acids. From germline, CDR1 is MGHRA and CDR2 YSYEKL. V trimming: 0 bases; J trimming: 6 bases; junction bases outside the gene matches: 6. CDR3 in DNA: TGCGCCAGCAGCCAAGACCGGACAGGGGCAGGCGAGCAGTACTTC. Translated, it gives CASSQDRTGAGEQYF.

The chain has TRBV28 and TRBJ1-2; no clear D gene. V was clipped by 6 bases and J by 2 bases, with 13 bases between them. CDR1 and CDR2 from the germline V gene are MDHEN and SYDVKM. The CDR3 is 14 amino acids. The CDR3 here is CASSSAAGNYGYTF. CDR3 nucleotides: TGTGCCAGCAGCTCCGCGGCCGGGAACTATGGCTACACCTTC.

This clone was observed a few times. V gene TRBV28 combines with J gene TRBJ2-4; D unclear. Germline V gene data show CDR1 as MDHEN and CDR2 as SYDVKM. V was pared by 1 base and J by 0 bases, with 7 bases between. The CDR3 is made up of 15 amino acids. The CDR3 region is CASSLLPGAKNIQYF. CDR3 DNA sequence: TGTGCCAGCAGTTTATTACCGGGAGCCAAAAACATTCAGTACTTC. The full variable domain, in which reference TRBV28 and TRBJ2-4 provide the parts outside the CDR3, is DVKVTQSSRYLVKRTGEKVFLECVQDMDHENMFWYRQDPGLGLRLIYFSYDVKMKEKGDIPEGYSVSREKKERFSLILESASTNQTSMYLCASSLLPGAKNIQYFGAGTRLSVL.

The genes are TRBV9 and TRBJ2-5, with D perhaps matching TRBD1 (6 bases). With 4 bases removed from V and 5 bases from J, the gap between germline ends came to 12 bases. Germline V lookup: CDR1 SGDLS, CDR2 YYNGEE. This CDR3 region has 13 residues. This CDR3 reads CASSQQGSETQYF. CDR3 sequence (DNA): TGTGCCAGCAGCCAACAGGGCTCGGAGACCCAGTACTTC.

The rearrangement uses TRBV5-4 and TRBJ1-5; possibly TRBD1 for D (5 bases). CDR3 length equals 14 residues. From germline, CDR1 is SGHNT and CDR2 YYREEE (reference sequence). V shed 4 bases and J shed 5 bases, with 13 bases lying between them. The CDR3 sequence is CASSPGGGDQPQHF. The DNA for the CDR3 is TGTGCCAGCAGCCCCGGCGGGGGGGATCAGCCCCAGCATTTT.

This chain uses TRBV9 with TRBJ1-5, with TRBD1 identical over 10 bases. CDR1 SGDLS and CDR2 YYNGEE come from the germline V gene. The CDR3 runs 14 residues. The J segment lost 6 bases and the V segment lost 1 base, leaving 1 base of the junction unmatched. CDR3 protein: CASSVWDRGQPQHF. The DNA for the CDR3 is TGTGCCAGCAGCGTATGGGACAGGGGTCAGCCCCAGCATTTT.

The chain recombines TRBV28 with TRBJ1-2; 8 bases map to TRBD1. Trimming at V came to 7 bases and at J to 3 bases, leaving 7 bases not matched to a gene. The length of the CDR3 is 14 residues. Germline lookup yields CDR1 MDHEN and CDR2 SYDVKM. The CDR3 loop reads CASTTGELHYGYTF. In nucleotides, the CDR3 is TGTGCCAGCACGACAGGGGAGCTCCACTATGGCTACACCTTC.

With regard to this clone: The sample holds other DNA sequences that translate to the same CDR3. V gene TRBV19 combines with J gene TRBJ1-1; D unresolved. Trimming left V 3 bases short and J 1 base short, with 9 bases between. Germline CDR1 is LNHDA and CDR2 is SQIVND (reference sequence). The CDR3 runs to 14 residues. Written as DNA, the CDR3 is TGTGCCAGTAGTATTGGTCGGGCGAACACTGAAGCTTTCTTT. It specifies CASSIGRANTEAFF. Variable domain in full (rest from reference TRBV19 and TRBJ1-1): DGGITQSPKYLFRKEGQNVTLSCEQNLNHDAMYWYRQDPGQGLRLIYYSQIVNDFQKGDIAEGYSVSREKKESFPLTVTSAQKNPTAFYLCASSIGRANTEAFFGQGTRLTVV.

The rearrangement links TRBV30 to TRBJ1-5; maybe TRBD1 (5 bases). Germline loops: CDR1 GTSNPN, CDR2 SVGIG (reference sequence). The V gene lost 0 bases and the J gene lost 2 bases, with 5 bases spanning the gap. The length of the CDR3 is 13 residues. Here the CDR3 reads CAWSVQGNQPQHF. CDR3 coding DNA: TGTGCCTGGAGTGTACAGGGCAATCAGCCCCAGCATTTT.

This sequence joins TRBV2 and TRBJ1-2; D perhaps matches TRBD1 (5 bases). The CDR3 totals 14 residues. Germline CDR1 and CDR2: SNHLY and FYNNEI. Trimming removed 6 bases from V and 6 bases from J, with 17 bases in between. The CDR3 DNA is TGTGCCAGCAGACTCGGGACCTGGGGAGATGGCTACACCTTC. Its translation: CASRLGTWGDGYTF.

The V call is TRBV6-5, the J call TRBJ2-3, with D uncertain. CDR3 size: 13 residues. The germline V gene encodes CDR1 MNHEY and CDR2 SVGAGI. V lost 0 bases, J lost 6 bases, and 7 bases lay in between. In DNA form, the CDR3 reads TGTGCCAGCAGTTACTCGTGGAAGGATACGCAGTATTTT. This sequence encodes CASSYSWKDTQYF.

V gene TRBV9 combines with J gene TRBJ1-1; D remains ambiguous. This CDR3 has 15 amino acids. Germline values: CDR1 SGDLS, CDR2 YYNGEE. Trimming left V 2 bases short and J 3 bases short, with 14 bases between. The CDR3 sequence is CASSVGNPGDTEAFF. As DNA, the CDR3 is TGTGCCAGCAGCGTGGGGAACCCGGGCGACACTGAAGCTTTCTTT.

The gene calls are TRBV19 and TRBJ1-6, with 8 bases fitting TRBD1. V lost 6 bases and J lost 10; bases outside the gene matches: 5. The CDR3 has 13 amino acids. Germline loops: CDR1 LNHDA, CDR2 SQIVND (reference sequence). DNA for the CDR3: TGTGCCAGTAGCGGGGACAGGTCGTCACCCCTCCACTTT. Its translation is CASSGDRSSPLHF.

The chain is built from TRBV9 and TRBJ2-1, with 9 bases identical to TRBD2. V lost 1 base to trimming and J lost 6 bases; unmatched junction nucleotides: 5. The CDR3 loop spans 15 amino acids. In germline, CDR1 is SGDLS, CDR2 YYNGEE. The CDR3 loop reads CASSVLGTSPNEQFF. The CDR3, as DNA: TGTGCCAGCAGCGTACTCGGGACTAGCCCCAATGAGCAGTTCTTC.

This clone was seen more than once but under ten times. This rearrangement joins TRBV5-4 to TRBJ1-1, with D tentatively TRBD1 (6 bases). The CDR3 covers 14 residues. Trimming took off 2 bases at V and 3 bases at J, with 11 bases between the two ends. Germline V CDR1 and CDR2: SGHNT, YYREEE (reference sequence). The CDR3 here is CASSFDRSYTEAFF. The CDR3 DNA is TGTGCCAGCAGCTTTGACAGGTCGTACACTGAAGCTTTCTTT.

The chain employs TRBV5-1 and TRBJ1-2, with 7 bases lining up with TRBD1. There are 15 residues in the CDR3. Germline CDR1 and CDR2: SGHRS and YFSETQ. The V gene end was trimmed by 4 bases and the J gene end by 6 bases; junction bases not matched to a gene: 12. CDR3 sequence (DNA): TGCGCCAGCAGCCAACAAGGACAGGTCGGGAATGGCTACACCTTC. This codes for CASSQQGQVGNGYTF. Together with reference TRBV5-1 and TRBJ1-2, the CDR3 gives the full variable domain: KAGVTQTPRYLIKTRGQQVTLSCSPISGHRSVSWYQQTPGQGLQFLFEYFSETQRNKGNFPGRFSGRQFSNSRSEMNVSTLELGDSALYLCASSQQGQVGNGYTFGSGTRLTVV.

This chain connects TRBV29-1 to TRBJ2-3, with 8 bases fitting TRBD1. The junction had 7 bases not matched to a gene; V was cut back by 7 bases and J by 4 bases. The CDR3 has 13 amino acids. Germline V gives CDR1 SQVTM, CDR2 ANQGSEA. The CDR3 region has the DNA TGCAGCGCCTCAGCAGGGGGCCCAGATACGCAGTATTTT. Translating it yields CSASAGGPDTQYF.

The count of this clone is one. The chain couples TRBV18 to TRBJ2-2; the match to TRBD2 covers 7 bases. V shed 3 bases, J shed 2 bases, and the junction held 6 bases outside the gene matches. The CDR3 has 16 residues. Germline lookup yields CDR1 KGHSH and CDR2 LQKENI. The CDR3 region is CASSPGGALNTGELFF. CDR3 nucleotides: TGTGCCAGCTCACCGGGAGGGGCTCTTAACACCGGGGAGCTGTTTTTT.

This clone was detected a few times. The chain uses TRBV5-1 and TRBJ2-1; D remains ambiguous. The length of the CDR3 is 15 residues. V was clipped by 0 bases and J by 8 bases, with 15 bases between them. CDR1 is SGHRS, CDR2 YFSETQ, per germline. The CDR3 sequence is CASSLAASGNHEQFF. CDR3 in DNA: TGCGCCAGCAGCTTGGCGGCCTCGGGTAACCATGAGCAGTTCTTC.